This is a list of T cell receptor beta chains from one sample in a study of blood T cell repertoires in COVID-19. Assay: immunoSEQ multiplex PCR; the TCRdb copy retains only in-frame clones and omits some. Here the sample spans 200,000 to 300,000 clones, approximately 80% being singletons. Sequenced material: peripheral blood. Receptor source: a man older than 75 with acute or convalescent COVID-19. CDR3s include the opening cysteine and the closing phenylalanine or tryptophan. D genes are given only for firm matches. The size entry is marked missing in some rows and otherwise reads once, few, many or a size class.

clone_size: NA
v_call: TRBV9
d_call: TRBD1
j_call: TRBJ1-4
cdr3_nt: TGTGCCAGCAGCGTAGCTAATGGACAGGGGCGTGAAAAACTGTTTTTT
cdr3_aa: CASSVANGQGREKLFF

clone_size: NA
v_call: TRBV9
d_call: NA
j_call: TRBJ1-6
cdr3_nt: TGTGCCAGCAGCACCGCCCGGGGGGGTAATTCACCCCTCCACTTT
cdr3_aa: CASSTARGGNSPLHF

clone_size: NA
v_call: TRBV6-1
d_call: NA
j_call: TRBJ1-6
cdr3_nt: TGTGCCAGCAGTGAAGCGTTAACAGGGTATAATTCACCCCTCCACTTT
cdr3_aa: CASSEALTGYNSPLHF

clone_size: NA
v_call: TRBV4-1
d_call: NA
j_call: TRBJ1-4
cdr3_nt: TGCGCCAGCAGCCCACCCCAGTTTAGTCTAAGGGGTGAAAAACTGTTTTTT
cdr3_aa: CASSPPQFSLRGEKLFF

clone_size: NA
v_call: TRBV2
d_call: TRBD1
j_call: TRBJ2-1
cdr3_nt: TGTGCCAGCTCCCCATTTGGACAGGACTACAATGAGCAGTTCTTC
cdr3_aa: CASSPFGQDYNEQFF

clone_size: NA
v_call: TRBV5-6
d_call: NA
j_call: TRBJ2-6
cdr3_nt: TGTGCCAGCAGCTTGGCCGTGAAGAGCTCTGGGGCCAACGTCCTGACTTTC
cdr3_aa: CASSLAVKSSGANVLTF

clone_size: NA
v_call: TRBV15
d_call: NA
j_call: TRBJ2-7
cdr3_nt: TGTGCCACCAGCAGAGTGGGAGTTGGCGAGCAGTACTTC
cdr3_aa: CATSRVGVGEQYF

clone_size: NA
v_call: TRBV7-3
d_call: TRBD1
j_call: TRBJ2-1
cdr3_nt: TGTGCCAGCAGTAAAGTACAGGGGGCAGGTTACAATGAGCAGTTCTTC
cdr3_aa: CASSKVQGAGYNEQFF

clone_size: NA
v_call: TRBV19
d_call: TRBD1
j_call: TRBJ1-1
cdr3_nt: TGTGCCAGTAGTAATCAGGGGGCGCGGAACACTGAAGCTTTCTTT
cdr3_aa: CASSNQGARNTEAFF

clone_size: NA
v_call: TRBV19
d_call: NA
j_call: TRBJ2-3
cdr3_nt: TGTGCCAGTAGGCGAAGGTGGGACATTACCACAGATACGCAGTATTTT
cdr3_aa: CASRRRWDITTDTQYF

clone_size: few
v_call: TRBV28
d_call: NA
j_call: TRBJ1-5
cdr3_nt: TGTGCCAGCAGAAGACAGCTGGACAATCAGCCCCAGCATTTT
cdr3_aa: CASRRQLDNQPQHF

clone_size: NA
v_call: TRBV30
d_call: NA
j_call: TRBJ1-3
cdr3_nt: TGTGCCTGGACGCGACAGAGCTCTGGAAACACCATATATTTT
cdr3_aa: CAWTRQSSGNTIYF

clone_size: NA
v_call: TRBV4-1
d_call: TRBD2
j_call: TRBJ2-4
cdr3_nt: TGCGCCAGCAGCCACGTCCCCTCCACTAGCGTCAGGCACATTCAGTACTTC
cdr3_aa: CASSHVPSTSVRHIQYF

clone_size: NA
v_call: TRBV7-9
d_call: TRBD1
j_call: TRBJ2-7
cdr3_nt: TGTGCCAGCAGCTCCATCGGGACAGGGAGCTCCTACGAGCAGTACTTC
cdr3_aa: CASSSIGTGSSYEQYF

clone_size: NA
v_call: TRBV6-1
d_call: TRBD2
j_call: TRBJ2-1
cdr3_nt: TGTGCCAGCAGTGAATGGGGCAAACCGGGAGGCAATGAGCAGTTCTTC
cdr3_aa: CASSEWGKPGGNEQFF

clone_size: NA
v_call: TRBV19
d_call: NA
j_call: TRBJ2-3
cdr3_nt: TGTGCCAGTAGTATCGATGGGCCAGGGCCCACAGATACGCAGTATTTT
cdr3_aa: CASSIDGPGPTDTQYF

clone_size: once
v_call: TRBV19
d_call: TRBD1
j_call: TRBJ1-5
cdr3_nt: TGTGCCAGTAGAATTACCGGGACAGCTTACGACAATCAGCCCCAGCATTTT
cdr3_aa: CASRITGTAYDNQPQHF

clone_size: NA
v_call: TRBV7-3
d_call: NA
j_call: TRBJ2-1
cdr3_nt: TGTGCCAGCAGCCCAGAACCCCAGTTGCAAAAGCAGTTCTTC
cdr3_aa: CASSPEPQLQKQFF

clone_size: NA
v_call: TRBV2
d_call: NA
j_call: TRBJ1-6
cdr3_nt: TGTGCCAGCAGTGATAAAGGGACAAGTTATTCACCCCTCCACTTT
cdr3_aa: CASSDKGTSYSPLHF

clone_size: NA
v_call: TRBV29-1
d_call: NA
j_call: TRBJ2-7
cdr3_nt: TGCAGCGTTGAAGGAACGACAGAGAGCTCCTACGAGCAGTACTTC
cdr3_aa: CSVEGTTESSYEQYF

clone_size: once
v_call: TRBV2
d_call: NA
j_call: TRBJ1-6
cdr3_nt: TGTGCCAGCAATGGACAGAGGAGCTCCTATAATTCACCCCTCCACTTT
cdr3_aa: CASNGQRSSYNSPLHF

clone_size: NA
v_call: TRBV5-1
d_call: NA
j_call: TRBJ1-1
cdr3_nt: TGCGCCAGCAGCTTGGGGCAGGGGAGTAGAGGCACTGAAGCTTTCTTT
cdr3_aa: CASSLGQGSRGTEAFF

clone_size: NA
v_call: TRBV5-1
d_call: TRBD2
j_call: TRBJ2-1
cdr3_nt: TGCGCCAGCAGTTTTCCCCCCAGCGGGAGACTCAATGAGCAGTTCTTC
cdr3_aa: CASSFPPSGRLNEQFF

clone_size: NA
v_call: TRBV6-4
d_call: NA
j_call: TRBJ2-1
cdr3_nt: TGTGCCAGCAGTGACTCGTTTAGGGCCCGGGGTGAGCAGTTCTTC
cdr3_aa: CASSDSFRARGEQFF

clone_size: NA
v_call: TRBV3-1/TRBV3-2
d_call: TRBD1
j_call: TRBJ1-3
cdr3_nt: TGTGCCAGCAGCCGCACCGGGACAGGGACTAACACCATATATTTT
cdr3_aa: CASSRTGTGTNTIYF

clone_size: NA
v_call: TRBV19
d_call: TRBD1
j_call: TRBJ1-1
cdr3_nt: TGTGCCAGTAGGCAGGGGGCTCGGAACACTGAAGCTTTCTTT
cdr3_aa: CASRQGARNTEAFF

clone_size: NA
v_call: TRBV18
d_call: TRBD1
j_call: TRBJ1-2
cdr3_nt: TGTGCCAGCTCACCACGGGACAGGGTAGACGGCTACACCTTC
cdr3_aa: CASSPRDRVDGYTF

clone_size: NA
v_call: TRBV28
d_call: TRBD1
j_call: TRBJ1-3
cdr3_nt: TGTGCCAGCAGTTTAGCGGACAGGTCTGGAAACACCATATATTTT
cdr3_aa: CASSLADRSGNTIYF

clone_size: NA
v_call: TRBV3-1/TRBV3-2
d_call: TRBD1
j_call: TRBJ1-1
cdr3_nt: TGTGCCAGCAGCCTTCAGGGGGGCAGAACTGAAGCTTTCTTT
cdr3_aa: CASSLQGGRTEAFF

clone_size: NA
v_call: TRBV6-5
d_call: NA
j_call: TRBJ1-1
cdr3_nt: TGTGCCAGCAGTTGGGGCAGGGCGGTGAACACTGAAGCTTTCTTT
cdr3_aa: CASSWGRAVNTEAFF

clone_size: NA
v_call: TRBV6-5
d_call: NA
j_call: TRBJ2-1
cdr3_nt: TGTGCCAGCAGCGGGAGCGCCTACAATGAGCAGTTCTTC
cdr3_aa: CASSGSAYNEQFF

clone_size: NA
v_call: TRBV18
d_call: TRBD1
j_call: TRBJ2-5
cdr3_nt: TGTGCCAGCTCAACGACTCCGGGACAGGGAGGGCCGGAGACCCAGTACTTC
cdr3_aa: CASSTTPGQGGPETQYF

clone_size: few
v_call: TRBV5-1
d_call: NA
j_call: TRBJ2-2
cdr3_nt: TGCGCCAGCAGCGGACAACCAAACACCGGGGAGCTGTTTTTT
cdr3_aa: CASSGQPNTGELFF

clone_size: NA
v_call: TRBV18
d_call: NA
j_call: TRBJ1-2
cdr3_nt: TGTGCCAGCTCACCACCCAACCGACCCCGGCTGTATGACTCTGGCTACACCTTC
cdr3_aa: CASSPPNRPRLYDSGYTF

clone_size: NA
v_call: TRBV19
d_call: NA
j_call: TRBJ1-3
cdr3_nt: TGTGCCAGTAGTATTCGCAGGTTCTCCTTTTCGAGCTCTGGAAACACCATATATTTT
cdr3_aa: CASSIRRFSFSSSGNTIYF

clone_size: NA
v_call: TRBV12-3/TRBV12-4
d_call: TRBD1
j_call: TRBJ2-3
cdr3_nt: TGTGCCAGCAGTAAGGACAGGCCAGATACGCAGTATTTT
cdr3_aa: CASSKDRPDTQYF